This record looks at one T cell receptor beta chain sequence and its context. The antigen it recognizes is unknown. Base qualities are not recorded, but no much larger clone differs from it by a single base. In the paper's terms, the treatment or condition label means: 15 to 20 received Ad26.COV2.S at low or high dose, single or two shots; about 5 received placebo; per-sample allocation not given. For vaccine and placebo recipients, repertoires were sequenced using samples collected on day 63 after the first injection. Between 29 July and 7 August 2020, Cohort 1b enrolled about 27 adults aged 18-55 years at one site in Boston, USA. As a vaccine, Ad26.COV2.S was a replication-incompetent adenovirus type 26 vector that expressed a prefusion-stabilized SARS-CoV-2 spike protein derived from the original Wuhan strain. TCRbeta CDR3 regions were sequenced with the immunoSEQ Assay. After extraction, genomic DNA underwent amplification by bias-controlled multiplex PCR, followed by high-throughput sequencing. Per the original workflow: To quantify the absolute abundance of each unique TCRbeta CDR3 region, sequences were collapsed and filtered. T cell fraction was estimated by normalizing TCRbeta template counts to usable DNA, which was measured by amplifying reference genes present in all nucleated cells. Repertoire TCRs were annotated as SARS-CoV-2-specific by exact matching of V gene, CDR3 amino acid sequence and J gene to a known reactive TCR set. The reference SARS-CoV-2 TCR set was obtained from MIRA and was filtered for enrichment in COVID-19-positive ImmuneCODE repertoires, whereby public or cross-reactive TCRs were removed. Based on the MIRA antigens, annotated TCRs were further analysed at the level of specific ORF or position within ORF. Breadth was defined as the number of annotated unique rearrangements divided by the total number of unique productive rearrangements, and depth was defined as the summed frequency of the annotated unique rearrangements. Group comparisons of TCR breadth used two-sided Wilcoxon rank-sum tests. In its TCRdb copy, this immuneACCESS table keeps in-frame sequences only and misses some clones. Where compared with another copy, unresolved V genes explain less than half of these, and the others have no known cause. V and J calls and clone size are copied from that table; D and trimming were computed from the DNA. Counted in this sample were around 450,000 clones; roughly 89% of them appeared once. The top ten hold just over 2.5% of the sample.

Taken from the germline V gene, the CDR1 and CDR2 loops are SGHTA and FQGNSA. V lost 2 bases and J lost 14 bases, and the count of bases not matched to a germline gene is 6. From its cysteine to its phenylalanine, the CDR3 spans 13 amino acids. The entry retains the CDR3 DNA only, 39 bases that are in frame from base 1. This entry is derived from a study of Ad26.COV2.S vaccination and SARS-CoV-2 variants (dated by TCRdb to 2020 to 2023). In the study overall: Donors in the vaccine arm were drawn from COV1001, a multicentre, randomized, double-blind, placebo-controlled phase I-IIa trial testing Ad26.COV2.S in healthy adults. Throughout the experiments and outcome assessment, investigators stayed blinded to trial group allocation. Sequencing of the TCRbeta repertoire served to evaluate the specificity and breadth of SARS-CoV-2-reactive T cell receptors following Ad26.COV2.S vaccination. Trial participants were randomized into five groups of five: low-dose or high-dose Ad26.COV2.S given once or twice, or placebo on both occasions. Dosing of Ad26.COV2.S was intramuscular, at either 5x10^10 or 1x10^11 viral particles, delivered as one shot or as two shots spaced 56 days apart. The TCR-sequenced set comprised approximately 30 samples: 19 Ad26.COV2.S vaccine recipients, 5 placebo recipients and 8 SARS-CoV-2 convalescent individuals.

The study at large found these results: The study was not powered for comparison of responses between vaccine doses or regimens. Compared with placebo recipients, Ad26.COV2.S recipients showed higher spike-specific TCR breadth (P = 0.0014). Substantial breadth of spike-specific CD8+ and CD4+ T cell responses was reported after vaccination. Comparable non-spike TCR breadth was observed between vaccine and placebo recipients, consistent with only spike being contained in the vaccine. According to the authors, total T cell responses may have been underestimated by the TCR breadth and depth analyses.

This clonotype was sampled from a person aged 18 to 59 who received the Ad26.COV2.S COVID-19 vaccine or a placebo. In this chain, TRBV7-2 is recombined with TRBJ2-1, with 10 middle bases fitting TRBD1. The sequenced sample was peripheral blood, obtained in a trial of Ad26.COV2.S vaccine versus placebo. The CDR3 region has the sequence CASSLRRGTGEFF. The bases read TGTGCCAGCAGCTTAAGGAGGGGGACAGGGGAGTTCTTC.